This paragraph covers one T cell receptor (beta chain) sequence. The V gene's germline CDR1 is MGHRA and CDR2 YSYEKL. The CDR3 runs to 16 residues. Trimming stripped 0 bases from V and 1 base from J, with 10 bases between. This sample stems from a study of control samples from healthy donors and cancer patients. Generated by immunoSEQ multiplex PCR, the TCRdb table keeps only in-frame clones and is missing some. The repertoire holds approximately 100,000 clones, around nine tenths seen once, with 7.5% to 10% in the top ten. The rearrangement uses TRBV4-1 and TRBJ2-1; D not certain. This TCR was sampled from a man aged 25-45 years in good health. Sequenced: blood. The DNA of the CDR3 is TGCGCCAGCAGCCAAGAAGAAGGGTGGTCCTACAATGAGCAGTTCTTC. Its translation is CASSQEEGWSYNEQFF.